The 10 T cell receptor beta chains below were found in one sample sequenced in a study of CXCR3-negative and CXCR3-positive naive CD8 T cells. Points from the study as a whole: CXCR3-expressing naive cells carried TRB CDR3s more hydrophobic than those of CXCR3-negative naive cells.

Their antigen targets remain unknown. All TRB cDNA libraries came from 5' RACE performed with UMI labels. Reanalyzing the 5' RACE reads, TCRdb keeps one entry per CDR3 protein, without DNA. The sample has 4,500 to 6,000 distinct CDR3 sequences. Sequenced: naive CXCR3+ CD8+ T cells from blood. Specified subset: CD45RO-CCR7+CD27+CD95- naive CD8+ T cells expressing CXCR3 (TNR3+). The receptors here all came from a human donor in good health. Some clones in this sample may be carry-over from other donors' samples.

According to its frequency, this clonotype is medium-sized (0.01 to 0.1%). The chain links TRBV20-1 to TRBJ1-4. The germline V gene encodes CDR1 DFQATT and CDR2 SNEGSKA (reference sequence). The CDR3 length is 14 residues. The CDR3: CSAREETWEEKLFF.

By frequency, this clonotype registers medium-sized (0.01 to 0.1%). V and J are TRBV7-3 and TRBJ2-1; without DNA, the TCRdb call of TRBD2 cannot be checked. Per the germline V gene, CDR1 is SGHTA and CDR2 is FQGTGA. CDR3 size: 16 residues. The CDR3 loop is CASSSSGTSGSYEQFF.

Frequency places this clonotype as medium-sized. J is TRBJ1-6 and V is TRBV9; as DNA is missing, the TRBD1 call by TCRdb cannot be tested. CDR1 and CDR2 from the germline V gene are SGDLS and YYNGEE. This CDR3 region has 15 residues. The CDR3 reads CASSVAGTGMSPLHF. The full variable domain, with the rest looked up from reference TRBV9 and TRBJ1-6, is DSGVTQTPKHLITATGQRVTLRCSPRSGDLSVYWYQQSLDQGLQFLIQYYNGEERAKGNILERFSAQQFPDLHSELNLSSLELGDSALYFCASSVAGTGMSPLHFGNGTRLTVT.

The chain links TRBV19 to TRBJ1-1. The CDR3 extends over 12 amino acids. Germline V lookup: CDR1 LNHDA, CDR2 SQIVND (reference sequence). The chain's CDR3 is CASSISPTEAFF.

The J gene is TRBJ1-1, the V gene TRBV12-3 or TRBV12-4; the D gene TCRdb calls, TRBD1, cannot be checked with no DNA. This CDR3 spans 13 amino acids. The CDR3 spells CASSLGGDTEAFF.

CDR3 sequence reads: CASSVATVHPYEQYF. This chain links TRBV9 with TRBJ2-7; TCRdb's D gene call, TRBD2, goes unchecked for lack of DNA. Germline V lookup: CDR1 SGDLS, CDR2 YYNGEE. The CDR3 contains 15 residues.

This clonotype is labeled medium-sized based on frequency. The rearrangement uses TRBV7-8 and TRBJ1-5; TCRdb indicates TRBD1, and absent DNA this call remains unverified. In germline, CDR1 is SGHVS, CDR2 FQNEAQ. CDR3 size: 18 residues. The CDR3: CASSLRGVGAPKGEAQHF.

This clonotype shows up as medium-sized (0.01 to 0.1%) by frequency. Here the CDR3 reads CASSEGLYEQYF. J is TRBJ2-7 and V is TRBV4-2. The length of the CDR3 is 12 residues. The germline CDR1 and CDR2 sequences are LGHNA and YNFKEQ.

The rearrangement links TRBV4-2 to TRBJ1-1; absent DNA, TCRdb's TRBD1 call cannot be checked. The CDR3 has 15 residues. Germline V CDR1 and CDR2: LGHNA, YNFKEQ. The CDR3 here is CASSQRDGQDTEAFF.

This clonotype shows up as medium-sized by frequency. This chain joins TRBV14 and TRBJ2-1. CDR1 SGHDN and CDR2 FVKESK come from the germline V gene. The CDR3 is 11 residues long. The CDR3 reads CASSQDNEQFF.